This T cell receptor (beta chain) was sequenced for a study of T-cell memory formation after mild COVID-19. Study summary: The study found TCR clusters largely donor specific.

This clonotype has just a few counts. Its specificity is not known. The authors produced TCR alpha and TCR beta cDNA libraries with sample barcodes and UMIs by 5'RACE using constant-segment primers. MiXCR was run by TCRdb on the 5' RACE reads, yielding one entry per CDR3 protein. The sample shows 450,000 to 650,000 distinct CDR3 sequences, about 22% of them seen only once. Germline V gene data show CDR1 as SGHDN and CDR2 as FVKESK. Trimming took 6 bases from V and 3 from J; bases not matched to a gene: 8. The CDR3 runs to 16 residues. Regarding the study as a whole: The study found contracting CD4+ clones mainly in CM and EM and contracting CD8+ clones in EMRA.

The V gene is TRBV14, the J gene TRBJ2-2; 9 nucleotides align to TRBD2. Sequenced input: PBMCs or a T cell subset sorted from them (not recorded which). The clonotype was recovered from an adult woman who had mild COVID-19 (a few samples of this study predate the infection). Cell type and time point are not known. The CDR3 protein is CASRNSGRGYTGELFF. The CDR3, as DNA: TGTGCCAGCAGAAATAGCGGGAGAGGGTACACCGGGGAGCTGTTTTTT.